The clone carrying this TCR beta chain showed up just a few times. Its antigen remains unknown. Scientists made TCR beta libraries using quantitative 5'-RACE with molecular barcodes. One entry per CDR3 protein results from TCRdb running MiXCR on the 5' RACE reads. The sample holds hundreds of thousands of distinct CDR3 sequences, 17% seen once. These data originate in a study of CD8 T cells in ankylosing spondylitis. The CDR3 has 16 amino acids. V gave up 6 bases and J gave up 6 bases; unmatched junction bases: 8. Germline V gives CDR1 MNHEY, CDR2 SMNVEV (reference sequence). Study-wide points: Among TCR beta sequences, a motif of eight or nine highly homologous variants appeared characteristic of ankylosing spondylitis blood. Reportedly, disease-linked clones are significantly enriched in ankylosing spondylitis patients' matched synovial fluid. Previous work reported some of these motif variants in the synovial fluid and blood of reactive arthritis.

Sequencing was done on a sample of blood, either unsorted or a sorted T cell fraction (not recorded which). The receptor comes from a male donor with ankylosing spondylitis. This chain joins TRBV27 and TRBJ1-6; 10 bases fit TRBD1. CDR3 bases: TGTGCCAGCAGCTTAGGGGGACAGGGGTTTAATTCACCCCTCCACTTT. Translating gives CASSLGGQGFNSPLHF.